This record looks at one TCR beta chain sequence and its context. The data are from a study of OX40 agonist ivuxolimab in advanced cancers. CDR3 size: 11 residues. Germline assignment: CDR1 GTSNPN and CDR2 SVGIG (reference sequence). The germline V and J ends were trimmed by 0 bases and 7 bases, with 6 bases remaining between them. Here immunoSEQ multiplex PCR was the method, and the copy in TCRdb shows in-frame clones only, minus some. The table shows about 34,000 clones, with approximately 80% occurring only once. The receptor's source is an adult with an advanced solid tumor such as melanoma, head and neck, liver or kidney cancer. The chain is built from TRBV30 and TRBJ1-2; no clear D. The sequences come from CD4+ or CD8+ T cells sorted from blood, collected in a trial of the OX40 agonist ivuxolimab. CDR3 sequence (DNA): TGTGCCTGGAGTGTATTTGGTGGCTACACCTTC. This gives the protein CAWSVFGGYTF. Using reference TRBV30 and TRBJ1-2 for the parts outside the CDR3, the full variable domain is SQTIHQWPATLVQPVGSPLSLECTVEGTSNPNLYWYRQAAGRGLQLLFYSVGIGQISSEVPQNLSASRPQDRQFILSSKKLLLSDSGFYLCAWSVFGGYTFGSGTRLTVV.